This section outlines one TCR beta chain sequence together with its context. Profiled with immunoSEQ multiplex PCR; TCRdb holds only in-frame clones, not every one. The profile shows approximately 200,000 clones, roughly 90% of them singletons. V shed 5 bases, J shed 4 bases, and the junction held 6 bases outside the gene matches. Germline CDR1 and CDR2: SGHTA and FQGNSA. The CDR3 length is 15 residues. These data originate in a study of blood T cell repertoires in COVID-19. The chain combines TRBV7-2 with TRBJ1-3; 9 bases are shared with TRBD1. Sequencing used PBMCs or T cells enriched from blood (not recorded which). The source is a woman in her 30s who had been exposed to COVID-19. CDR3 in amino acids: CASSLDRGSGNTIYF. As DNA, the CDR3 is TGTGCCAGCAGCCTAGACAGGGGGTCGGGAAACACCATATATTTT.